This entry lists 17 T cell receptor beta chains sequenced from one sample in a study of T-cell reconstitution after alpha-beta-depleted transplantation in children. Construction of the TCRbeta library involved unique molecular identifiers. TCRdb used MiXCR to reprocess the PCR reads, holding one entry per CDR3 protein. The sample yields around 680,000 distinct CDR3 sequences, 16% seen once. This specimen was PBMCs from the stem cell graft donor, taken from the stem cell graft. The receptors stem from a human donor who donated a stem cell graft to a child with acute myeloid leukemia.

The J gene is TRBJ2-7, the V gene TRBV7-2, with D hard to call. V dropped 4 bases and J dropped 5 bases, with 9 bases sitting between them. In germline, CDR1 is SGHTA, CDR2 FQGNSA. This CDR3 comprises 12 residues. CDR3 in amino acids: CASSSIADEQYF. In DNA form, the CDR3 reads TGTGCCAGCAGCTCGATCGCCGACGAGCAGTACTTC. Full variable domain (rest looked up from reference TRBV7-2 and TRBJ2-7): GAGVSQSPSNKVTEKGKDVELRCDPISGHTALYWYRQSLGQGLEFLIYFQGNSAPDKSGLPSDRFSAERTGGSVSTLTIQRTQQEDSAVYLCASSSIADEQYFGPGTRLTVT.

The sample holds a few counts of this clonotype. The V and J genes are TRBV11-1 and TRBJ2-1; D might be TRBD2 (7 bases). V lost 0 bases to trimming and J lost 0 bases, with 15 bases between them. Germline lookup yields CDR1 SGHAT and CDR2 FQDESV (reference sequence). CDR3 length: 18 residues. The CDR3 spells CASSLAGGASSSYNEQFF. The CDR3 nucleotides read TGTGCCAGCAGCTTAGCGGGGGGGGCCTCTAGCTCCTACAATGAGCAGTTCTTC.

This clonotype was counted at least ten times. The chain joins TRBV20-1 to TRBJ2-5; 9 bases line up with TRBD2. The germline V gene has CDR1 DFQATT and CDR2 SNEGSKA (reference sequence). There are 15 residues in the CDR3. J lost 4 bases, V lost 2 bases, and 8 bases had no gene match. CDR3: CSARNPAGGRETQYF. The CDR3 region has the DNA TGCAGTGCTAGAAATCCAGCGGGGGGTCGAGAGACCCAGTACTTC.

This clonotype was found many times. Here the CDR3 reads CASSSAQESYGYTF. In DNA, the CDR3 is TGTGCCAGCAGCTCCGCCCAGGAAAGCTATGGCTACACCTTC. The chain carries TRBV7-2 and TRBJ1-2; D gene uncertain. The germline V gene has CDR1 SGHTA and CDR2 FQGNSA. The CDR3 is made up of 14 amino acids. V was shortened by 4 bases and J by 4 bases, with 13 bases between the two germline ends.

This clonotype occurred once. The gene calls are TRBV10-1 and TRBJ1-5, with a weak D call TRBD1 (6 bases). The CDR3 consists of 14 residues. Between the trimmed V and J ends, which lost 6 bases and 4 bases, there was a span of 13 bases. CDR1 and CDR2 from the germline V gene are WNHNN and SYGVQD (reference sequence). The CDR3 sequence: CASSAGTPNQPQHF. Written as DNA, the CDR3 is TGCGCCAGCAGCGCCGGGACACCAAATCAGCCCCAGCATTTT.

This clonotype came up many times. CDR3 coding DNA: TGCAGCGTTCGGGACGGACCCAATTCACCCCTCCACTTT. Its translation is CSVRDGPNSPLHF. The chain carries TRBV29-1 and TRBJ1-6, with D maybe TRBD1 (5 bases). Germline values: CDR1 SQVTM, CDR2 ANQGSEA. V lost 5 bases, J lost 7 bases, and 12 bases lay in between. CDR3 length equals 13 residues.

The V gene is TRBV20-1, the J gene TRBJ2-1, with no clear D. Trimming stripped 3 bases from V and 5 bases from J, with 11 bases between. Germline assignment: CDR1 DFQATT and CDR2 SNEGSKA (reference sequence). This CDR3 contains 13 residues. The CDR3 bases are TGCAGTGCTAGGACGCCATGGGACAATGAGCAGTTCTTC. Translated: CSARTPWDNEQFF.

The gene calls are TRBV4-3 and TRBJ1-1; TRBD1 might be the D (5 bases). Germline assignment: CDR1 LGHNA and CDR2 YSLEER. V shed 0 bases and J shed 1 base, with 18 bases lying between them. The CDR3 has 18 residues. CDR3 nucleotides: TGCGCCAGCAGCCAAGATTACCCACAGGTTCTGGAGAACACTGAAGCTTTCTTT. Translation: CASSQDYPQVLENTEAFF.

This clonotype has more than one count but fewer than ten. The rearrangement links TRBV12-2 to TRBJ2-5; the listed D gene, TRBD1, was not tested against the DNA. TRBV12-2 is an annotated pseudogene. The CDR3 runs 17 residues. The CDR3 DNA is TGTGCAAGTCGCTTAGCTTCGGCAGCCCGGGCGGGAGAGACCCAGTACTTC. Residues: CASRLASAARAGETQYF.

V usage is TRBV7-9 and J usage is TRBJ2-1; 7 bases agree with TRBD2. The CDR3 runs to 16 residues. J lost 5 bases, V lost 5 bases, and 12 bases had no gene match. Germline V lookup: CDR1 SEHNR, CDR2 FQNEAQ (reference sequence). CDR3 sequence (DNA): TGTGCCAGCAGCCATATGCTGGGACTAACAAACAATGAGCAGTTCTTC. Its translation is CASSHMLGLTNNEQFF.

This clonotype was counted many times. Relative to the germline gene, one junction end is altered; a read error may explain this. The chain has TRBV20-1 and TRBJ2-5, with D perhaps matching TRBD1 (5 bases). Germline loops: CDR1 DFQATT, CDR2 SNEGSKA (reference sequence). This CDR3 is built from 13 residues. CDR3 loop: CSALPDSQETHYF. DNA of the CDR3: TGCAGTGCACTCCCCGACAGCCAAGAGACCCATTACTTC.

The V call is TRBV12-3 or TRBV12-4, the J call TRBJ2-1; D not resolved. V shed 1 base and J shed 10 bases, with 11 bases lying between them. This CDR3 spans 13 amino acids. Written as DNA, the CDR3 is TGTGCCAGCAGTTTAGAAAAGTATTTCGAGCAGTTCTTC. It encodes CASSLEKYFEQFF.

This clonotype was found many times. The chain joins TRBV9 to TRBJ2-1, with D perhaps TRBD2 (5 bases). Between the trimmed V and J ends, which lost 4 bases and 7 bases, there was a span of 12 bases. The CDR3 sequence is 13 residues long. From germline, CDR1 is SGDLS and CDR2 YYNGEE. DNA for the CDR3: TGTGCCAGCAGCACGGAGGTGGGGAATGAGCAGTTCTTC. Translating gives CASSTEVGNEQFF.

About this clonotype itself: With a much larger clone just one base away, this may be a read error. The CDR3 loop is CSASGLEETEYF. CDR3 sequence (DNA): TGCAGTGCTAGCGGTCTGGAGGAGACCGAGTACTTC. The chain is built from TRBV20-1 and TRBJ2-5, with TRBD2 as a possible D gene (5 bases). Germline CDR1 is DFQATT and CDR2 is SNEGSKA (reference sequence). The CDR3 runs to 12 residues.

This clonotype was counted a few times. V is TRBV20-1 and J is TRBJ1-1, with D tentatively TRBD1 (6 bases). This CDR3 is built from 13 residues. Germline-derived CDR1 and CDR2 are DFQATT and SNEGSKA (reference sequence). V was pared by 0 bases and J by 4 bases, with 9 bases between. This CDR3 reads CSARDQGFTEAFF. CDR3 DNA: TGCAGTGCTAGAGATCAGGGGTTCACTGAAGCTTTCTTT.

This clonotype was seen more than once but under ten times. The V and J genes are TRBV4-1 and TRBJ1-5, with D unresolved. V was pared by 0 bases and J by 7 bases, with 7 bases between. The CDR3 runs to 13 residues. The germline V gene encodes CDR1 MGHRA and CDR2 YSYEKL. CDR3 loop: CASSQEEGQPQHF. As DNA, the CDR3 is TGCGCCAGCAGCCAAGAAGAAGGGCAGCCCCAGCATTTT.

In this sample, this clonotype turned up a few times. The chain is built from TRBV28 and TRBJ1-5; D is perhaps TRBD1 (6 bases). Per the germline V gene, CDR1 is MDHEN and CDR2 is SYDVKM. The CDR3 loop spans 21 amino acids. Deletions cut 6 bases from V and 0 bases from J, with 30 bases between. CDR3 DNA sequence: TGTGCCAGCAGCCGGCGACCTGGACAGACACAATTAGTTTATAGCAATCAGCCCCAGCATTTT. This codes for CASSRRPGQTQLVYSNQPQHF. Combining the CDR3 with reference TRBV28 and TRBJ1-5 gives the whole variable domain DVKVTQSSRYLVKRTGEKVFLECVQDMDHENMFWYRQDPGLGLRLIYFSYDVKMKEKGDIPEGYSVSREKKERFSLILESASTNQTSMYLCASSRRPGQTQLVYSNQPQHFGDGTRLSIL.